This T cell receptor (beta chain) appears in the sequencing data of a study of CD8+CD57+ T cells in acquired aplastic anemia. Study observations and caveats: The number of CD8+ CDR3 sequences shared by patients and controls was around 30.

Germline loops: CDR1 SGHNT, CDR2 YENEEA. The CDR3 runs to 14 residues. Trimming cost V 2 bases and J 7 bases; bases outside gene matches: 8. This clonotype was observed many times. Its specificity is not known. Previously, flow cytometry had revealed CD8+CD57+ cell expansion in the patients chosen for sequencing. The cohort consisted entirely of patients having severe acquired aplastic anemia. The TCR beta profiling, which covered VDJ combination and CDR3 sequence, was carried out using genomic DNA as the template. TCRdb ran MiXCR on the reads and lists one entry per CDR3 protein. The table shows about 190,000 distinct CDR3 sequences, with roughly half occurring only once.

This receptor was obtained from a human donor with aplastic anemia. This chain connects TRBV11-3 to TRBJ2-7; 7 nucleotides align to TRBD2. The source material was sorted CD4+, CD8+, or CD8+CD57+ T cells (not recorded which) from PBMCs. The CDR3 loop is CASSLTLASGEQYF. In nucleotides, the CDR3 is TGTGCCAGCAGCTTAACACTAGCGTCGGGGGAGCAGTACTTC.